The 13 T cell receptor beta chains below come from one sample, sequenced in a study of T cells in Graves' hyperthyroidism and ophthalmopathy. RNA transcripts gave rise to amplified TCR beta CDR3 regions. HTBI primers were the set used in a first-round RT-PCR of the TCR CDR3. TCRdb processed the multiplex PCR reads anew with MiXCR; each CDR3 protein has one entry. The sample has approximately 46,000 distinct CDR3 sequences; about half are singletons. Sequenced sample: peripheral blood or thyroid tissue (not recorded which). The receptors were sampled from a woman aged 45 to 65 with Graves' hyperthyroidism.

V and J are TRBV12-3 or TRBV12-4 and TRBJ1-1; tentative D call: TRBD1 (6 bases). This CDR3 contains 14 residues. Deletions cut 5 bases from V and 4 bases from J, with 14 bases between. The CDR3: CASSIQGGVTEAFF. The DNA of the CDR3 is TGTGCCAGCAGTATACAGGGCGGGGTCACTGAAGCTTTCTTT.

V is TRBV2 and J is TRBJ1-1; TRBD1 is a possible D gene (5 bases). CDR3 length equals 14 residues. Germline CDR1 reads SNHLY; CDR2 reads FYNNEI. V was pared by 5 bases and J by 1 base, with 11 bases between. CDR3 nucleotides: TGTGCCAGCAGTCCTCCGGGACGGAACACTGAAGCTTTCTTT. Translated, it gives CASSPPGRNTEAFF.

CDR3 coding DNA: TGTGCCAGCAGTTCTGGGGGCGTTGAAAAACTGTTTTTT. Translation gives CASSSGGVEKLFF. The chain combines TRBV28 with TRBJ1-4, with D possibly TRBD1 on 6 matching bases. Germline CDR1 reads MDHEN; CDR2 reads SYDVKM. The CDR3 is made up of 13 amino acids. V lost 4 bases to trimming and J lost 7 bases, with 10 bases between them.

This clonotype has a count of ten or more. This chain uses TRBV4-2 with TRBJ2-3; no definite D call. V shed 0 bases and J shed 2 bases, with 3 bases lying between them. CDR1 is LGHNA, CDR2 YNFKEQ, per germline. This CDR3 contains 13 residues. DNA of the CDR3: TGTGCCAGCAGCCAAGAACCCACAGATACGCAGTATTTT. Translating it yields CASSQEPTDTQYF.

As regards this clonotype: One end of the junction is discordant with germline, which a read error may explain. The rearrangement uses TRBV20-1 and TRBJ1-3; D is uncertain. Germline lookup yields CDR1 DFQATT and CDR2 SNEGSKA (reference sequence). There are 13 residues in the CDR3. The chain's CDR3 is CGAKFSSGNTIYF. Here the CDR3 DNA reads TGCGGTGCCAAATTTTCCTCTGGAAACACCATATATTTT.

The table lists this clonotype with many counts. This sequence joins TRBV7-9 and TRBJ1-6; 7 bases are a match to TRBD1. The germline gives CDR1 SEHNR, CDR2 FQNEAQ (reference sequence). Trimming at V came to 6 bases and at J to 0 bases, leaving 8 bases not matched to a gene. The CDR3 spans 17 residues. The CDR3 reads CASRRGQASSYNSPLHF. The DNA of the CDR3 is TGTGCCAGCAGACGAGGACAGGCGAGCTCCTATAATTCACCCCTCCACTTT.

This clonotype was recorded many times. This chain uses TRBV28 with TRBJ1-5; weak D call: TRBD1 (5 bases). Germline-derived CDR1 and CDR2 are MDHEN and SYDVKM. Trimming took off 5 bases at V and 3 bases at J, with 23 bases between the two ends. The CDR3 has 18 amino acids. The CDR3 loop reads CASSPTLGGVLNNQPQHF. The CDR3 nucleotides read TGTGCCAGCAGTCCCACCCTTGGGGGGGTTCTGAACAATCAGCCCCAGCATTTT.

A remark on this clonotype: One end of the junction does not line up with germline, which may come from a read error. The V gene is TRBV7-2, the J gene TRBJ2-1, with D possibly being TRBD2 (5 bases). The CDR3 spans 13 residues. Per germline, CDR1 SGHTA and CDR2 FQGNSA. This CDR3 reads CASSSVELGERFF. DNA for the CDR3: TGTGCCAGCAGCTCCGTCGAGCTGGGAGAGCGGTTCTTC.

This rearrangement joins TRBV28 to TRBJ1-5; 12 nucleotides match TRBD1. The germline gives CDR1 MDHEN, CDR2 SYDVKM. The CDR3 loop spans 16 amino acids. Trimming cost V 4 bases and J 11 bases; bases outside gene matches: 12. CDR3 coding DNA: TGTGCCAGCAGTTCCCTTAGGGACAGGGGGCGCGGGACCCAGCATTTT. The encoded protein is CASSSLRDRGRGTQHF.

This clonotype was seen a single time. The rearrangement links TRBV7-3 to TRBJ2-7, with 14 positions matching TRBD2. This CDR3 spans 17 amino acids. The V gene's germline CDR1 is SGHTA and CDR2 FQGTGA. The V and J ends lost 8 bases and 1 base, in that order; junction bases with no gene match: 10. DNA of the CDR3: TGTGCCAGCCGGGGACTAGCGGGAGCAGGCCGATCCTACGAGCAGTACTTC. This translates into CASRGLAGAGRSYEQYF.

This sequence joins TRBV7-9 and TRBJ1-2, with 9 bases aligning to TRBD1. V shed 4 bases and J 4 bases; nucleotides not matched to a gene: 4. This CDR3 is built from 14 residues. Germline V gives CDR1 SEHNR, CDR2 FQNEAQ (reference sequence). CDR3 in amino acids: CASSCDRGGYGYTF. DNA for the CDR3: TGTGCCAGCAGCTGCGACAGGGGGGGCTATGGCTACACCTTC.

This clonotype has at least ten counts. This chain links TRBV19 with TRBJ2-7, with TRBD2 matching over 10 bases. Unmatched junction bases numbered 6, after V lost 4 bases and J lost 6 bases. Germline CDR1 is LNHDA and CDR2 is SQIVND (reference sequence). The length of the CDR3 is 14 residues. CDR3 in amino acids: CASSTSGTSAEQYF. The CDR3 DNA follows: TGTGCCAGTAGTACCTCCGGGACTAGCGCCGAGCAGTACTTC.

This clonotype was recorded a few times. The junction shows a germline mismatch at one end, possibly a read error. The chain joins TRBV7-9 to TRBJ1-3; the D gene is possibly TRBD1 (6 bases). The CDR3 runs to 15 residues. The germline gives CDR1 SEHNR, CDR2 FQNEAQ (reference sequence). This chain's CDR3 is CASTETGSSGNAIYF. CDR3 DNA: TGTGCCAGCACCGAAACAGGGTCCTCTGGAAACGCCATATATTTT.